This T cell receptor (beta chain) derives from a study of T cell responses to AZD1222 COVID-19 vaccine (dated by TCRdb to about 2021). Background for the entire study: A total of just over 230 trial participants underwent TCR sequencing, of whom nearly 210 had received two doses of AZD1222 and some 25 had received two doses of the MenACWY control vaccine. Trial participants were enrolled by age into subgroups of 18-55, 56-69 and 70-plus years, and around 150, 28 and 57 TCR-sequenced participants, respectively, were included in these subgroups. Here is what the overall study found, with its caveats: Conclusions about previously exposed vaccinees were limited because only six AZD1222 recipients were SARS-CoV-2 seropositive at baseline. A significant rise in spike-specific TCR breadth and depth was observed after two AZD1222 doses relative to day 0 and relative to MenACWY recipients. Epitopes outside the regions mutated in the B.1.351 and B.1.1.7 variants were reportedly recognized by nearly half of the unique spike-specific TCRs. The whole spike protein was spanned by vaccine-associated CD4 TCRs, and dominant responses were seen in regions 160-218 and 743-854. Participants were mostly white British, with more females than males. The authors suggested clonal diversity may have been underestimated. In the small 56-69-year group, the increase in depth fell short of significance, most likely because of low power. Because no day 14 peak-response samples were available, repertoires were characterized only after the peak T cell response.

This specimen's time point label, per the study, means: about 28 days (+/-7) after the second vaccine dose. AZD1222 recipients with second doses at about 4 weeks or about 12 weeks were pooled, because spike-specific TCR depth and breadth did not differ between schedules. The vaccinee samples were drawn from two UK trials, COV001 and COV002, one of which was a single-blind randomized controlled phase 2/3 trial testing AZD1222 (ChAdOx1 nCoV-19) in healthy adults. For TCRbeta chain sequencing, PBMC samples were collected from trial participants at day 0 and at day 28 after the second dose. The CDR3 regions of human TCRbeta chains were analyzed by immunosequencing. Per the authors' processing: TCRs in the repertoires were matched against a reference library of SARS-CoV-2-specific TCRs that had been generated with the MIRA antigen-specificity platform. Breadth was defined as the fraction of unique TCRs that were SARS-CoV-2-associated, and depth was defined as the fraction of total T cells that were SARS-CoV-2-associated. Using the MIRA data, each spike-specific TCR was assigned both to the spike region to which the TCR was reactive and to a CD4 or CD8 class. Log10-transformed breadth and depth values were compared by one-way ANOVA with Sidak's multiple comparisons tests. The source is immuneACCESS, and TCRdb retained only in-frame sequences with V and J called. Part of the clones is not carried over; for the studies checked, unresolved V genes explain less than half of this, and the remainder is unexplained. That table is the source of V, J and clone size, and D and trimming were worked out from the DNA. This sample has about 94,000 clones in its table, and 85% of those were observed once. The ten largest clones add up to roughly 5% of the sample.

Cut back by 4 bases and 5 bases, the V and J ends lie 10 bases apart. From the germline V gene, CDR1 is SGHDT and CDR2 is YYEEEE. From its cysteine to its phenylalanine, the CDR3 spans 12 amino acids. Here the CDR3 DNA is all that survives: 36 bases in frame from base 1. This clone appeared once. Its antigen has not been determined. Base quality data are lacking; no much larger clone is found one base away. The receptor was derived from an adult who received the AZD1222 COVID-19 vaccine. Sample: peripheral blood, taken 28 days after the second AZD1222 dose. Recombination connected TRBV5-6 to TRBJ2-7; the D gene cannot be resolved reliably. Here is the DNA: TGTGCCAGCAGCGGGCCCCTAAACGAGCAGTACTTC. This is translated as CASSGPLNEQYF.